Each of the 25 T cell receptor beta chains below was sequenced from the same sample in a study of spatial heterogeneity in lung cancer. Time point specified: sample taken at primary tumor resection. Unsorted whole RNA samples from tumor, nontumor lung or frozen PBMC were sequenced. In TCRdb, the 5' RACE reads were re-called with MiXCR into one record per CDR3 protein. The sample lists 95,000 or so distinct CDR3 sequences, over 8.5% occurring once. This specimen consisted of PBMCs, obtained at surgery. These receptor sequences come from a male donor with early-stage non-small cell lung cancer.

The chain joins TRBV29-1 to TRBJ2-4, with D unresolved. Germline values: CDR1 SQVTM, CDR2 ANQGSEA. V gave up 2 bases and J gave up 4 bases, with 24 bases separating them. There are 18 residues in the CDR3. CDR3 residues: CSVEFLRKIGIVKNIQYF. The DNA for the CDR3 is TGCAGCGTTGAATTCCTGCGTAAAATTGGGATAGTTAAAAACATTCAGTACTTC. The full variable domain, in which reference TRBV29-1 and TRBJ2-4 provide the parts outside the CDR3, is SAVISQKPSRDICQRGTSLTIQCQVDSQVTMMFWYRQQPGQSLTLIATANQGSEATYESGFVIDKFPISRPNLTFSTLTVSNMSPEDSSIYLCSVEFLRKIGIVKNIQYFGAGTRLSVL.

The CDR3 protein is CASMTAVNTEAFF. CDR3 DNA: TGTGCCAGCATGACGGCCGTTAACACTGAAGCTTTCTTT. The rearrangement joins TRBV2 to TRBJ1-1; no clear D gene. The V gene's germline CDR1 is SNHLY and CDR2 FYNNEI. V lost 7 bases to trimming and J lost 2 bases, with 11 bases between them. The CDR3 length is 13 residues.

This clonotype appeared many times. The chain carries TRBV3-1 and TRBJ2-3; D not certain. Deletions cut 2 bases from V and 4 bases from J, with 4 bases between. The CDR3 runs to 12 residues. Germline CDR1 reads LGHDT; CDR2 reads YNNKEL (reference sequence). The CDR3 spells CASSQFSDTQYF. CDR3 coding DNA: TGTGCCAGCAGCCAATTCTCAGATACGCAGTATTTT.

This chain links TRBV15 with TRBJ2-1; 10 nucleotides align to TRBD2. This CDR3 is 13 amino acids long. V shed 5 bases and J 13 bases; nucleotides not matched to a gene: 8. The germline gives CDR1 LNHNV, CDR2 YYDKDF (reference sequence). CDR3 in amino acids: CATSPTLAGAQFF. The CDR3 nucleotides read TGTGCCACCAGCCCCACTCTAGCGGGAGCACAGTTCTTC.

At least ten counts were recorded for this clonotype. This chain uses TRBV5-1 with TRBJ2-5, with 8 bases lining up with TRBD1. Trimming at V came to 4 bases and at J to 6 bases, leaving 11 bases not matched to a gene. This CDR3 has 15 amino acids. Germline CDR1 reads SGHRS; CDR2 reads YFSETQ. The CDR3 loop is CASSLADRDGKTQYF. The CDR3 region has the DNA TGCGCCAGCAGCCTTGCGGACAGGGATGGAAAGACCCAGTACTTC.

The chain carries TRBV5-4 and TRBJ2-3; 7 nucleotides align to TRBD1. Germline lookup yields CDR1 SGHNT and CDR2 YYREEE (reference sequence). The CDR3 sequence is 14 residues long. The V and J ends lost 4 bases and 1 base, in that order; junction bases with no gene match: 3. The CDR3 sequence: CASSADRGTDTQYF. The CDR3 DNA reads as TGTGCCAGCAGCGCAGACAGGGGCACAGATACGCAGTATTTT.

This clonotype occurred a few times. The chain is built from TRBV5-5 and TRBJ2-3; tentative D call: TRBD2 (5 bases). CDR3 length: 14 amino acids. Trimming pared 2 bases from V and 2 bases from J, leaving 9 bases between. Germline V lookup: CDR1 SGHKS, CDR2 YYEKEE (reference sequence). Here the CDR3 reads CASSFQADTDTQYF. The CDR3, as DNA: TGTGCCAGCAGCTTCCAAGCGGACACAGATACGCAGTATTTT.

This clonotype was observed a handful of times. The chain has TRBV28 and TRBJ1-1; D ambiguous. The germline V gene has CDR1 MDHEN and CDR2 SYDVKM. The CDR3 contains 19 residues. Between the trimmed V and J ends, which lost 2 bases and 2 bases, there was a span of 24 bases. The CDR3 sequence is CASSLGNWRAGQLNTEAFF. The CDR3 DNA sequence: TGTGCCAGCAGTTTAGGAAATTGGCGGGCAGGCCAACTCAACACTGAAGCTTTCTTT.

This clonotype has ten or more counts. In DNA form, the CDR3 reads TGTGCCATCAGTGGTGACAGGGGTACCGGGGAGCTGTTTTTT. Amino acids: CAISGDRGTGELFF. V gene TRBV10-3 combines with J gene TRBJ2-2, with TRBD1 identical over 8 bases. With 4 bases clipped from V and 5 bases from J, the junction kept 3 bases outside the gene matches. The CDR3 has 14 amino acids. Germline V gene lookup returns CDR1 ENHRY and CDR2 SYGVKD.

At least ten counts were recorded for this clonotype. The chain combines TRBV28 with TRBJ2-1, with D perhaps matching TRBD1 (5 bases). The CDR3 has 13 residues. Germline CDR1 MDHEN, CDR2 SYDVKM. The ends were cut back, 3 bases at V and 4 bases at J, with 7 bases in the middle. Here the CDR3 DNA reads TGTGCCAGCAGTTTCCCAGGGTACAATGAGCAGTTCTTC. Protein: CASSFPGYNEQFF.

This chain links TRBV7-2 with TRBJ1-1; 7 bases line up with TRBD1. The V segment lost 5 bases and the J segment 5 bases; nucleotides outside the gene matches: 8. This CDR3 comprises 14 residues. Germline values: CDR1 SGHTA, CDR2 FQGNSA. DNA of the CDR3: TGTGCCAGCAGCCAAGCAGGGGGATATACTGAAGCTTTCTTT. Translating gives CASSQAGGYTEAFF. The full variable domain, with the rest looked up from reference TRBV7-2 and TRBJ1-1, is GAGVSQSPSNKVTEKGKDVELRCDPISGHTALYWYRQSLGQGLEFLIYFQGNSAPDKSGLPSDRFSAERTGGSVSTLTIQRTQQEDSAVYLCASSQAGGYTEAFFGQGTRLTVV.

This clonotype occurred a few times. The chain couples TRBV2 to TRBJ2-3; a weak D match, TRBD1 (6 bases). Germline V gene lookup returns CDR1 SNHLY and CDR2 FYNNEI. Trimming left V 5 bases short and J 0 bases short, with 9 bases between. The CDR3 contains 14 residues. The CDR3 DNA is TGTGCCAGCAGTAACAGGGCAAGCACAGATACGCAGTATTTT. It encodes CASSNRASTDTQYF.

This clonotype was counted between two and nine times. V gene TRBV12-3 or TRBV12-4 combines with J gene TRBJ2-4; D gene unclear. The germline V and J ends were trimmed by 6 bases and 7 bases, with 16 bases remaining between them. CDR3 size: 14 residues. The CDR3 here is CASRPGLQENIQYF. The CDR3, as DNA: TGTGCCAGCAGGCCCGGGCTCCAGGAGAACATTCAGTACTTC.

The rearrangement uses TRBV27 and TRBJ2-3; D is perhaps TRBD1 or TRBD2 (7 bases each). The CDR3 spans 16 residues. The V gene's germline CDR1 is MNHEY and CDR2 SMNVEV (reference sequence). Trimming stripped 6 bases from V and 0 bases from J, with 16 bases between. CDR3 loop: CASRKQGRVSTDTQYF. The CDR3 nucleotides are TGTGCCAGCAGGAAACAGGGGAGGGTTAGCACAGATACGCAGTATTTT.

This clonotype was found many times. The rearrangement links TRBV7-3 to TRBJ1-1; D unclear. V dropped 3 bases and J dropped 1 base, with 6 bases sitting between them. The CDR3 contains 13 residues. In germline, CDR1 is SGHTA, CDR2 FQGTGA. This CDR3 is CASSFAENTEAFF. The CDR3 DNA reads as TGTGCCAGCAGCTTTGCGGAGAACACTGAAGCTTTCTTT.

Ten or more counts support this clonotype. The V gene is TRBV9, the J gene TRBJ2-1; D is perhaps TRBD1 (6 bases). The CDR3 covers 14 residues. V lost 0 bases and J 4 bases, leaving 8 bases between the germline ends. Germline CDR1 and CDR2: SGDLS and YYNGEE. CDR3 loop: CASSVGTDYNEQFF. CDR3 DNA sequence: TGTGCCAGCAGCGTAGGGACAGATTACAATGAGCAGTTCTTC.

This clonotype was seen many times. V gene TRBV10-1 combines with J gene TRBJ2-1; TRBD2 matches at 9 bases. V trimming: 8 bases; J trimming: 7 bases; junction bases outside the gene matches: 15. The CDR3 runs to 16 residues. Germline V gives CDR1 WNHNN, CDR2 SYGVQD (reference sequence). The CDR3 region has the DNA TGCGCCAGCTCAACCCCTTCAGCGGGAGGTTGGAATGAGCAGTTCTTC. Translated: CASSTPSAGGWNEQFF.

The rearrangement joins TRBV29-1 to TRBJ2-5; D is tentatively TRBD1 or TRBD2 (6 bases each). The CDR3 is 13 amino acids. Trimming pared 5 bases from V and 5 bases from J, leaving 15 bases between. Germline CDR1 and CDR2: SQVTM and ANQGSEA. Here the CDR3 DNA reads TGCAGCGTTCTTACGGGGGCTGGGGAGACCCAGTACTTC. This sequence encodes CSVLTGAGETQYF.

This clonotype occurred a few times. CDR3 sequence (DNA): TGTGCCAGCAGTTTCCAAGGAGGTCCGAGCACAGATACGCAGTATTTT. This encodes CASSFQGGPSTDTQYF. The J gene is TRBJ2-3, the V gene TRBV28; D possibly corresponds to TRBD2 (5 bases). The CDR3 length is 16 residues. From germline, CDR1 is MDHEN and CDR2 SYDVKM. V lost 3 bases, J lost 0 bases, and 13 bases lay in between.

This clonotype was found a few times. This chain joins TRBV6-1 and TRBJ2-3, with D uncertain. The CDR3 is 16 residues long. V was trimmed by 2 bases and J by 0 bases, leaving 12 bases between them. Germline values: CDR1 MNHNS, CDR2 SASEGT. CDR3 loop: CASSEYFVSSTDTQYF. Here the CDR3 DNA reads TGTGCCAGCAGTGAATATTTTGTCTCTAGCACAGATACGCAGTATTTT.

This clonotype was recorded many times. CDR3 DNA sequence: TGCAGCGTAGCCGGGGGCCCTTGGTCCGGGGAGCTGTTTTTT. Amino acid sequence: CSVAGGPWSGELFF. The chain has TRBV29-1 and TRBJ2-2, with D perhaps given as TRBD1 or TRBD2 (6 bases each). Trimming stripped 6 bases from V and 6 bases from J, with 17 bases between. This CDR3 has 14 residues. Germline assignment: CDR1 SQVTM and CDR2 ANQGSEA.

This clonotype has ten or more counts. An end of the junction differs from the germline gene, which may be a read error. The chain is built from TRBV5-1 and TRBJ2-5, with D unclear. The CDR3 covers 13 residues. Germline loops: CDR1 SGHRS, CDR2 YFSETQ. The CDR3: CASSLGGQETQYF. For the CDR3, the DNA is TGTGCCAGCAGCTTGGGCGGCCAAGAGACCCAGTACTTC.

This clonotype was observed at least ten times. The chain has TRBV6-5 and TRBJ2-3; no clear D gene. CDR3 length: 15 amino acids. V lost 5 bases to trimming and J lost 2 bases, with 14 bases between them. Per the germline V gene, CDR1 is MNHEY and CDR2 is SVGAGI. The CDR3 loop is CASSPRLPLTDTQYF. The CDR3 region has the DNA TGTGCCAGCAGTCCCCGGCTGCCTCTCACAGATACGCAGTATTTT.

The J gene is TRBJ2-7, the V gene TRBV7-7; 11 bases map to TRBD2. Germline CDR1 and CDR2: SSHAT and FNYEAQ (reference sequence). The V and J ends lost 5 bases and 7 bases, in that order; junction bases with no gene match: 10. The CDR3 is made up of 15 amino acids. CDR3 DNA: TGTGCCAGCAGCCCCCATAGCGGGAGGGCCGGAGAGCAGTACTTC. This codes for CASSPHSGRAGEQYF.

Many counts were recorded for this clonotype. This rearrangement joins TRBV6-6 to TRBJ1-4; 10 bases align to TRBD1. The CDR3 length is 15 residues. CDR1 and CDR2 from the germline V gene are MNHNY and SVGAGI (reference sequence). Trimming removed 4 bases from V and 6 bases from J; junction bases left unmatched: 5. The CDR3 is CASSSPGTGDEKLFF. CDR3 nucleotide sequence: TGTGCCAGCAGTTCCCCCGGGACAGGGGATGAAAAACTGTTTTTT.